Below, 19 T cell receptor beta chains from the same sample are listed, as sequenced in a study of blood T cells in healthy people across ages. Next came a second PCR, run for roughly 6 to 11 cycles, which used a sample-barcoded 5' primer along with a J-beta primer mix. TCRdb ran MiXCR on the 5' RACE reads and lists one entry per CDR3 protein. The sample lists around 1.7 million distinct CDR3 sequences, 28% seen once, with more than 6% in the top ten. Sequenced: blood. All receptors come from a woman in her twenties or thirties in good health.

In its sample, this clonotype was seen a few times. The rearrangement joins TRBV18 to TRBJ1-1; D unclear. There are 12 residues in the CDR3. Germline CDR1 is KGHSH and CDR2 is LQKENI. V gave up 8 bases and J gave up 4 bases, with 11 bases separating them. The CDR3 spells CASSPQSTEAFF. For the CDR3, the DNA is TGTGCCAGCAGCCCTCAATCCACTGAAGCTTTCTTT.

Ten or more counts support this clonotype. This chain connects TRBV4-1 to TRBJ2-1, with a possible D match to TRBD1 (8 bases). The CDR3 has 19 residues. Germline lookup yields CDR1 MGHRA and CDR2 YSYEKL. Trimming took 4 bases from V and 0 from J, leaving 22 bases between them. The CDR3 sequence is CASSPGQGAGVPSYNEQFF. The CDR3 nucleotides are TGCGCCAGCAGCCCCGGACAGGGCGCGGGAGTACCCTCCTACAATGAGCAGTTCTTC.

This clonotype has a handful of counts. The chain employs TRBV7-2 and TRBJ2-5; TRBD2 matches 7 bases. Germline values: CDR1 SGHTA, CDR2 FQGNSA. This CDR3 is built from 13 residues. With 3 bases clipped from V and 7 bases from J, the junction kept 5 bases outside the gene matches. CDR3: CASSFSWGGTQYF. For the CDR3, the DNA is TGTGCCAGCAGCTTCTCTTGGGGGGGGACCCAGTACTTC.

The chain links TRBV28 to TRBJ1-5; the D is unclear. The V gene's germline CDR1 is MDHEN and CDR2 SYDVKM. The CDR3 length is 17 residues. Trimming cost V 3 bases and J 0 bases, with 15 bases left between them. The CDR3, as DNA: TGTGCCAGCAGTTTGAGGGTGGGCCCCTATAGCAATCAGCCCCAGCATTTT. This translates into CASSLRVGPYSNQPQHF.

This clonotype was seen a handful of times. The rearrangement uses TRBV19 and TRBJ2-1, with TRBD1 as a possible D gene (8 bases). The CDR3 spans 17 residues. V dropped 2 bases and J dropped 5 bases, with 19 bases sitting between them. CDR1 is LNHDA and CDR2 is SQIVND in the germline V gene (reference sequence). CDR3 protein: CASSITIGTGGDNEQFF. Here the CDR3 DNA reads TGTGCCAGTAGTATAACGATCGGAACAGGGGGGGACAATGAGCAGTTCTTC.

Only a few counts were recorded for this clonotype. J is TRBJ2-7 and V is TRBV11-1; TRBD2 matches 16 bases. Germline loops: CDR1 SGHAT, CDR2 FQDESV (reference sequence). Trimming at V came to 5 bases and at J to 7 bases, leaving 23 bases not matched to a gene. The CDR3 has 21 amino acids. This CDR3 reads CASSTERRDRGLAGGRNEQYF. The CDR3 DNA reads TGTGCCAGCAGCACGGAGCGTAGGGACAGGGGACTAGCGGGAGGGCGCAATGAGCAGTACTTC.

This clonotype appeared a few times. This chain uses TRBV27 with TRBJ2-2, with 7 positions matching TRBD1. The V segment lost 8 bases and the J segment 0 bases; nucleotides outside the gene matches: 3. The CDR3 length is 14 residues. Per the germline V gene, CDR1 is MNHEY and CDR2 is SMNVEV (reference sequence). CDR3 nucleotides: TGTGCCAGCCAGGGACAGACGAACACCGGGGAGCTGTTTTTT. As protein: CASQGQTNTGELFF.

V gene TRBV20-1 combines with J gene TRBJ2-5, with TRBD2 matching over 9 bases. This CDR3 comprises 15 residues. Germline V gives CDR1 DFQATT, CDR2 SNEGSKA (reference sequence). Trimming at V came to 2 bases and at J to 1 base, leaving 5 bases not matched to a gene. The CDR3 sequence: CSARKARGGQETQYF. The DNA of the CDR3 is TGCAGTGCTAGAAAAGCGCGGGGGGGCCAAGAGACCCAGTACTTC.

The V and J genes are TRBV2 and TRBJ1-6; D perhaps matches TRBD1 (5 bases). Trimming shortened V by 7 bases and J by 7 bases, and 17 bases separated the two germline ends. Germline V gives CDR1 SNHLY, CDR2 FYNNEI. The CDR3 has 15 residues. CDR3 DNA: TGTGCCAGCACCGGGGAGTTGGGGGGAAATTCACCCCTCCACTTT. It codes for CASTGELGGNSPLHF.

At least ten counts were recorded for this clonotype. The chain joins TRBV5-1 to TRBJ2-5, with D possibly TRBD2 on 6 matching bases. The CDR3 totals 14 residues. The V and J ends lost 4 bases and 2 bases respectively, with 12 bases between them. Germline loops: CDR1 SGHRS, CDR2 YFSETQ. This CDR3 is CASSHRLDQETQYF. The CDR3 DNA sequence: TGCGCCAGCAGCCACAGACTAGATCAAGAGACCCAGTACTTC.

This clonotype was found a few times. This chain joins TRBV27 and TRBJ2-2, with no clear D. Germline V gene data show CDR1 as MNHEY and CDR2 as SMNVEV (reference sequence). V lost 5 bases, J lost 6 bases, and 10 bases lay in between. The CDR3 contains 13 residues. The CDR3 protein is CASSRFTAGELFF. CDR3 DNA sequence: TGTGCCAGCAGTCGCTTCACGGCCGGGGAGCTGTTTTTT.

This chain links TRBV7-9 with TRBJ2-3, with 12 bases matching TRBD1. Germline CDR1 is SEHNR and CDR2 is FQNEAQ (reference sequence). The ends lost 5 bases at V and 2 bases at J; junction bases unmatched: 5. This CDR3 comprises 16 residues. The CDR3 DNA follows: TGTGCCAGCAGCCCGGGACAGGGGGCCCTCACAGATACGCAGTATTTT. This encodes CASSPGQGALTDTQYF.

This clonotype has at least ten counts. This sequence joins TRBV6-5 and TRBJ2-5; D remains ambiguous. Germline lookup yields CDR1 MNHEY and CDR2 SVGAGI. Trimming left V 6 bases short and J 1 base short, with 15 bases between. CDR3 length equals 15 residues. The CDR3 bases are TGTGCCAGCAGCCCCGAACCCTCGGCCCAAGAGACCCAGTACTTC. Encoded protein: CASSPEPSAQETQYF.

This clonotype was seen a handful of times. In nucleotides, the CDR3 is TGTGCCAGCAGCCAACGGACGTATAAAGATACGCAGTATTTT. Its protein is CASSQRTYKDTQYF. The chain employs TRBV13 and TRBJ2-3; D not resolved. Germline V gene sequence: CDR1 PRHDT, CDR2 FYEKMQ (reference sequence). Trimming removed 5 bases at V and 5 bases at J, with 14 bases between. The CDR3 has 14 amino acids.

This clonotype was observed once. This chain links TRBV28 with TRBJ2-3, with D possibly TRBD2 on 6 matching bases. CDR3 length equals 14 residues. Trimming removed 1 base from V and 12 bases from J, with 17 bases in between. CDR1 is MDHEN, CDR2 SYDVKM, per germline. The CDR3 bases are TGTGCCAGCAGTTTATCCGTCCTAGGAGGGCCCCAGTATTTT. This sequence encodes CASSLSVLGGPQYF. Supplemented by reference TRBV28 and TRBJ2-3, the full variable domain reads DVKVTQSSRYLVKRTGEKVFLECVQDMDHENMFWYRQDPGLGLRLIYFSYDVKMKEKGDIPEGYSVSREKKERFSLILESASTNQTSMYLCASSLSVLGGPQYFGPGTRLTVL.

CDR3 residues: CASSERLAGPLAKNIQYF. The CDR3 DNA reads TGTGCCAGCAGTGAAAGGCTAGCGGGGCCCCTAGCCAAAAACATTCAGTACTTC. The chain uses TRBV2 and TRBJ2-4; TRBD2 matches 9 bases. The CDR3 extends over 18 amino acids. Germline V gives CDR1 SNHLY, CDR2 FYNNEI. With V trimmed by 2 bases and J by 0 bases, 8 bases remained unmatched.

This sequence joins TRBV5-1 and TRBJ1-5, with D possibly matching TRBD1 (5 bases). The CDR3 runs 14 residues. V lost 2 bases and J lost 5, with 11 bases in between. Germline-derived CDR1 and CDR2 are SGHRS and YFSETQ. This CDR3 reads CASSLSPTDQPQHF. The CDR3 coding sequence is TGCGCCAGCAGCTTAAGCCCGACAGATCAGCCCCAGCATTTT.

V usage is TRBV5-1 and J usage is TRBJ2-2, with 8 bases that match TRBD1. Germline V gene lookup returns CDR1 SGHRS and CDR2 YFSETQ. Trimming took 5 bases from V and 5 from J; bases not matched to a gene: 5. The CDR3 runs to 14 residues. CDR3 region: CASSRTGLTGELFF. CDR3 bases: TGCGCCAGCAGTCGGACAGGGTTAACCGGGGAGCTGTTTTTT. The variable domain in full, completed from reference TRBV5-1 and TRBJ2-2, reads KAGVTQTPRYLIKTRGQQVTLSCSPISGHRSVSWYQQTPGQGLQFLFEYFSETQRNKGNFPGRFSGRQFSNSRSEMNVSTLELGDSALYLCASSRTGLTGELFFGEGSRLTVL.

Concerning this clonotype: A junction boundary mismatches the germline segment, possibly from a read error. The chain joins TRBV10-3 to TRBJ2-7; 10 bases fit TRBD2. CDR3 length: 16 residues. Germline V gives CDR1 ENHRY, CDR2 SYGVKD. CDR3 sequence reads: CAISFGTSESGETQYF. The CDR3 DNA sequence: TGTGCCATCAGCTTCGGGACTAGCGAGAGTGGGGAGACCCAGTACTTT.